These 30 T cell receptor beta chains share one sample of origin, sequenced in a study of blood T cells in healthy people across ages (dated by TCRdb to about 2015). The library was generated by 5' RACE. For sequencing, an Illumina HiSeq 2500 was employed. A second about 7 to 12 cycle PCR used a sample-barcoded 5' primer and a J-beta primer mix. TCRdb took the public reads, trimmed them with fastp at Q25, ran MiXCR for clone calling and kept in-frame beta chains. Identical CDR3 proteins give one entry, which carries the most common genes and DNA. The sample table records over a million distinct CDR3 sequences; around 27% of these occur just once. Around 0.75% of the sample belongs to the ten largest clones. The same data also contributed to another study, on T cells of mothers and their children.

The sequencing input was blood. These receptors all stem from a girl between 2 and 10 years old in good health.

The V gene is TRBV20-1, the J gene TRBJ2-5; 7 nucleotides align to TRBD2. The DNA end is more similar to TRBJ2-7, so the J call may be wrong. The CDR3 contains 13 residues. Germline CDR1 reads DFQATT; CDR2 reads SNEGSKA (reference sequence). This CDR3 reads CSARSAGEGEQYF. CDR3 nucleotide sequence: TGCAGTGCTAGGTCGGCGGGAGAAGGCGAGCAGTACTTC.

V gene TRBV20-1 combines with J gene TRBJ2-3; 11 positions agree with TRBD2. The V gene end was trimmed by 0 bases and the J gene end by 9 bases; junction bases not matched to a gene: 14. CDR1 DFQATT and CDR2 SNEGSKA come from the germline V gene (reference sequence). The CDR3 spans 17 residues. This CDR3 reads CSARDQGLAGGFFTQYF. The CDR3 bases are TGCAGTGCTAGAGATCAAGGGCTAGCGGGAGGCTTTTTCACGCAGTATTTT.

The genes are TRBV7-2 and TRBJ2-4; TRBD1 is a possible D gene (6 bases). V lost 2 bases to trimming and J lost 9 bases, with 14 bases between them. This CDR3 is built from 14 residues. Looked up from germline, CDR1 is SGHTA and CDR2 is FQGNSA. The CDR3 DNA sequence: TGTGCCAGCAGCTTATTTGGGGACACCGCCATTCAGTACTTC. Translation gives CASSLFGDTAIQYF. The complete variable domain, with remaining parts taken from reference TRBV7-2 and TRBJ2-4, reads GAGVSQSPSNKVTEKGKDVELRCDPISGHTALYWYRQSLGQGLEFLIYFQGNSAPDKSGLPSDRFSAERTGGSVSTLTIQRTQQEDSAVYLCASSLFGDTAIQYFGAGTRLSVL.

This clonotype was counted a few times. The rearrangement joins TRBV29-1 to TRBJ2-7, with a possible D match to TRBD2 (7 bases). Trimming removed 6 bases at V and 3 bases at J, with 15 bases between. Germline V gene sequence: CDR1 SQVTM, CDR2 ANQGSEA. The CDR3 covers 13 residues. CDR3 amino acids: CSVRGSGDYEQYF. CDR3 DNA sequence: TGCAGCGTGAGGGGGAGCGGGGACTACGAGCAGTACTTC.

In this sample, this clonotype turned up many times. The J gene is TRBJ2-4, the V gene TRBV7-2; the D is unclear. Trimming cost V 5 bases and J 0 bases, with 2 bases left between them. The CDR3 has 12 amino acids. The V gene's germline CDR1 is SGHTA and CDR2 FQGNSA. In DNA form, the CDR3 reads TGTGCCAGCAGCCCAGCCAAAAACATTCAGTACTTC. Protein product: CASSPAKNIQYF.

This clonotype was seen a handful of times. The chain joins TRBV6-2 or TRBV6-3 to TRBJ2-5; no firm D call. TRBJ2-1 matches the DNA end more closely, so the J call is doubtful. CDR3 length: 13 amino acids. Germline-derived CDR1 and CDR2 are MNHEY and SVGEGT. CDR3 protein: CASSPAPRHEQFF. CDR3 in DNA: TGTGCCAGCAGCCCCGCCCCACGCCATGAGCAGTTCTTC.

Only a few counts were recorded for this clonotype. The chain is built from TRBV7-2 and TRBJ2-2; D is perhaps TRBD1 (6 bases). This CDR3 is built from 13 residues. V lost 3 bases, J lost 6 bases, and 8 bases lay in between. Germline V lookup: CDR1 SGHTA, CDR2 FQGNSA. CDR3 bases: TGTGCCAGCAGCTTTGGGGGCCCCGGGGAGCTGTTTTTT. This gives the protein CASSFGGPGELFF.

DNA for the CDR3: TGTGCCATCAGTGAGCCTGGGACAGGGGGATCCTCTGGGGCCAACGTCCTGACTTTC. It yields the protein CAISEPGTGGSSGANVLTF. The chain links TRBV10-3 to TRBJ2-6; 11 bases are shared with TRBD1. The germline V gene has CDR1 ENHRY and CDR2 SYGVKD. With V trimmed by 2 bases and J by 0 bases, 6 bases remained unmatched. This CDR3 region has 19 residues.

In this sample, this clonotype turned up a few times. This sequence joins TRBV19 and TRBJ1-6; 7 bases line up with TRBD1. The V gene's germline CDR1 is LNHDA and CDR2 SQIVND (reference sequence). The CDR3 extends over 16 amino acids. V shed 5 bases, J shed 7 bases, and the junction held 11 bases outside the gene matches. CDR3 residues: CASSLGKGAKNSPLHF. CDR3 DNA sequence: TGTGCCAGTAGTCTGGGGAAGGGGGCGAAGAATTCACCCCTCCACTTT.

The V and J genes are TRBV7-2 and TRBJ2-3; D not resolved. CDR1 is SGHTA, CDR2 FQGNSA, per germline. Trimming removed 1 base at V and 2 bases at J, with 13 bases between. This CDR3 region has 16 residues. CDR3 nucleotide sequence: TGTGCCAGCAGCTTAGAGAATGGAGAGTACACAGATACGCAGTATTTT. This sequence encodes CASSLENGEYTDTQYF.

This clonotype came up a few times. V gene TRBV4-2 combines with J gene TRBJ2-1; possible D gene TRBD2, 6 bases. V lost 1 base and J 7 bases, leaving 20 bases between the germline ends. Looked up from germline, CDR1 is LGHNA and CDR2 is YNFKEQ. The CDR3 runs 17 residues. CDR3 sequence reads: CASSQVSGTSPRNEQFF. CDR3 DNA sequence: TGTGCCAGCAGCCAAGTCTCTGGAACTAGCCCACGTAATGAGCAGTTCTTC.

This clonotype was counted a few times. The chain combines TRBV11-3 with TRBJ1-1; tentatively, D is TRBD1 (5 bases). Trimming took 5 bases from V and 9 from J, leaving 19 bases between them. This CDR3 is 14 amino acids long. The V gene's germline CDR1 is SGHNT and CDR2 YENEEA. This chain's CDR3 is CASSLGTLAGQAFF. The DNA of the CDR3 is TGTGCCAGCAGCCTTGGGACGCTTGCCGGCCAAGCTTTCTTT.

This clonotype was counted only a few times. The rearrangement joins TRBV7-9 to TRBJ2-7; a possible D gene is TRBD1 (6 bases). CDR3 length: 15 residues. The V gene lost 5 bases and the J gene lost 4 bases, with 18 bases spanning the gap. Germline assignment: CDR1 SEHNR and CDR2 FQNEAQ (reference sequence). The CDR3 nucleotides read TGTGCCAGCAGCCCAGGGGATCGAAGGTTGTACGAGCAGTACTTC. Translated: CASSPGDRRLYEQYF.

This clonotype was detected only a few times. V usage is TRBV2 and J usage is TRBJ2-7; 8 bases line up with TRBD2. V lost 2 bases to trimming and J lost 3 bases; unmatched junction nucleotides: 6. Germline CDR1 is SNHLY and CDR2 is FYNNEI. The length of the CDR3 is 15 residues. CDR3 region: CASSESGLADYEQYF. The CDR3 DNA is TGTGCCAGCAGTGAAAGTGGACTAGCCGACTACGAGCAGTACTTC.

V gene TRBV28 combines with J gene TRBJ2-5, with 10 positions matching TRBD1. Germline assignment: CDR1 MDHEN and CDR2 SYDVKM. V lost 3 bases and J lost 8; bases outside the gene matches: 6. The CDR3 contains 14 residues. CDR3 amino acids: CASSLGGQGYTQYF. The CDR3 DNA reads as TGTGCCAGCAGTTTGGGGGGACAGGGGTATACCCAGTACTTC.

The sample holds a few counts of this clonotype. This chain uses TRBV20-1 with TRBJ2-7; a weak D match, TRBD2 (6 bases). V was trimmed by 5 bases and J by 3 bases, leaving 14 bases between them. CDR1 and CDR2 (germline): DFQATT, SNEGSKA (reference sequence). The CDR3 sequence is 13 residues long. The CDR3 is CSARSGRDYEQYF. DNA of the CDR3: TGCAGTGCTCGAAGCGGGCGGGACTACGAGCAGTACTTC.

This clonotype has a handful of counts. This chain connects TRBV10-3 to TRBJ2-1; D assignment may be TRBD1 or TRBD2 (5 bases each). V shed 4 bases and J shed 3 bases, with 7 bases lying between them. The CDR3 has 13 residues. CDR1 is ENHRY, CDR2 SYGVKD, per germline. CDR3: CAISAGGYNEQFF. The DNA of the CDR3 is TGTGCCATCAGTGCTGGGGGCTACAATGAGCAGTTCTTC.

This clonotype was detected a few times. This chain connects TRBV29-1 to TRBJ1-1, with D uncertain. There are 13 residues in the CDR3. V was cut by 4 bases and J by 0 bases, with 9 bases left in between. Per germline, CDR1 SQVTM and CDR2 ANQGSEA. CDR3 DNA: TGCAGCGTTGTACTACAGTTGAACACTGAAGCTTTCTTT. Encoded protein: CSVVLQLNTEAFF.

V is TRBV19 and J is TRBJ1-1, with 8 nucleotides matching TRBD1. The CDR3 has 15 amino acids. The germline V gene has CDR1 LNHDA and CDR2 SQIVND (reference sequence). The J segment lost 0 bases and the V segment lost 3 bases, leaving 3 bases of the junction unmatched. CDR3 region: CASSMQGALNTEAFF. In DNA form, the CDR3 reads TGTGCCAGTAGTATGCAGGGGGCGTTGAACACTGAAGCTTTCTTT.

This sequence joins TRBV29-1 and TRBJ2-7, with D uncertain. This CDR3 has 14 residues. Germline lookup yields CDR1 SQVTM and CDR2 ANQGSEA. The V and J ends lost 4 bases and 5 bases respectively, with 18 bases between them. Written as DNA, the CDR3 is TGCAGCGTTGTCCCAGGCTTAGAATCAGACGAGCAGTACTTC. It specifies CSVVPGLESDEQYF.

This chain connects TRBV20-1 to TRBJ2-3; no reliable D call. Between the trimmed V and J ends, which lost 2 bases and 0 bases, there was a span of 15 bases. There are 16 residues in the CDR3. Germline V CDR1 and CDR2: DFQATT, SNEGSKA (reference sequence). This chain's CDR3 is CSARPSPLPSTDTQYF. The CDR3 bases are TGCAGTGCTAGACCCAGCCCCCTACCTAGCACAGATACGCAGTATTTT.

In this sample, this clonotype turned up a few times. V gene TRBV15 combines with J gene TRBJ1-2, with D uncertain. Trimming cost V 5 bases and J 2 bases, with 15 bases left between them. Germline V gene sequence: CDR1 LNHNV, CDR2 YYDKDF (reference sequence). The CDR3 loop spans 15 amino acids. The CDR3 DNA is TGTGCCACCAGCCGATCACCCGGGAGGAACTATGGCTACACCTTC. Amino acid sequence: CATSRSPGRNYGYTF.

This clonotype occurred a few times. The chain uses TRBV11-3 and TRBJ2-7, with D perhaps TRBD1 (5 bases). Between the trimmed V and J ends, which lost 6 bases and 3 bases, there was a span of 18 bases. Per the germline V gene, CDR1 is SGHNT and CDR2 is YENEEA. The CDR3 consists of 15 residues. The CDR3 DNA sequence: TGTGCCAGCAGTCGAACGACAGCCCGACTCTACGAGCAGTACTTC. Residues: CASSRTTARLYEQYF.

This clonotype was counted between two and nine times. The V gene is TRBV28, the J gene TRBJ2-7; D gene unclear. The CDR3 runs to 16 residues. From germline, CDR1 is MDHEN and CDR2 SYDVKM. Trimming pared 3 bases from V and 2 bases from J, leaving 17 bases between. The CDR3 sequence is CASSLGTDETTYEQYF. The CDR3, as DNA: TGTGCCAGCAGTTTGGGTACCGACGAGACAACCTACGAGCAGTACTTC.

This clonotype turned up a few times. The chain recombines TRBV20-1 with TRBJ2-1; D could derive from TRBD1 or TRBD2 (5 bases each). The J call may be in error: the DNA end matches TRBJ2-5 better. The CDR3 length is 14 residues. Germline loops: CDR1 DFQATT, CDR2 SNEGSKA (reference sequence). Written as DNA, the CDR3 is TGCAGTGCTACCAGGAGGACAAGCGGAGAGACCCAGTACTTC. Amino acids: CSATRRTSGETQYF.

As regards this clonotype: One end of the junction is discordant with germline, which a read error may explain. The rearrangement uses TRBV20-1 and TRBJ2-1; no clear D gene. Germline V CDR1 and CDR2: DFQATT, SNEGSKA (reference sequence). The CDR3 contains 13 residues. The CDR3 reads CSAHIQTLNEQSF. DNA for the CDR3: TGCAGTGCCCATATTCAGACACTCAATGAGCAGTCCTTC.

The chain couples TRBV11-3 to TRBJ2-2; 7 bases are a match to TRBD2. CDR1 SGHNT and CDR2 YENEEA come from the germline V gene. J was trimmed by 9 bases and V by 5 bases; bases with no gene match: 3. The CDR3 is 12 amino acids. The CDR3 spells CASSLGGRELFF. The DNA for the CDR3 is TGTGCCAGCAGCCTGGGAGGGAGGGAGCTGTTTTTT.

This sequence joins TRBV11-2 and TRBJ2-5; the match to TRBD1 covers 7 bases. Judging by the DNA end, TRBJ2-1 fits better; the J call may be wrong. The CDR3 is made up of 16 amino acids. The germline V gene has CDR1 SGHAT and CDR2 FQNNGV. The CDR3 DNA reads TGTGCCAGCACCCTAACACAGGGGAGTCCTGCCAGTGAGCAGTTCTTC. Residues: CASTLTQGSPASEQFF.

The CDR3 nucleotides read TGTGCCAGCAGTGACAAGGGTAGTCCAGGGGCGGCTTTCTTT. It translates to CASSDKGSPGAAFF. The rearrangement links TRBV2 to TRBJ1-1; D perhaps matches TRBD1 (6 bases). Germline CDR1 SNHLY, CDR2 FYNNEI. The CDR3 consists of 14 residues. V shed 3 bases and J shed 11 bases, with 19 bases lying between them.

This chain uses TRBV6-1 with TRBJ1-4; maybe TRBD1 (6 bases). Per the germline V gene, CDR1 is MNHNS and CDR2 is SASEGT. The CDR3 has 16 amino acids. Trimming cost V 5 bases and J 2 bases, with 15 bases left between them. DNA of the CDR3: TGTGCCAGCAGTACCCCTTCCGGGGGCACTAATGAAAAACTGTTTTTT. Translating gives CASSTPSGGTNEKLFF.